Listed below are T cell receptor beta chains from one sample, sequenced in a study of cytomegalovirus exposure and HLA in healthy donors. The method was immunoSEQ multiplex PCR; TCRdb's version includes in-frame clones alone and lacks a portion of them. The profile shows about 110,000 clones, over 75% of them singletons. The sample consisted of PBMCs. These TCRs come from a woman aged 18 to 35 in good health and CMV-seronegative. The CDR3 runs from the conserved cysteine through the conserved F or W. A D gene is named only where the DNA matches it firmly. Clone size is stated in some rows and not others, as once, few, many or a class when expanded.

abundance	d_gene	j_gene	v_gene	CDR3nt	CDR3aa
once	.	TRBJ2-3	TRBV25-1	TGTGCCAGCTCAGGGGAGGATACGCAGTATTTT	CASSGEDTQYF
.	TRBD1	TRBJ1-4	TRBV18	TGTGCCAGCTCGTCCTGGCAGGGGGCAACTAATGAAAAACTGTTTTTT	CASSSWQGATNEKLFF
.	TRBD1	TRBJ1-1	TRBV18	TGTGCCAGCTCACCACCAACGGGGACAGCCACTGAAGCTTTCTTT	CASSPPTGTATEAFF
.	.	TRBJ1-5	TRBV19	TGTGCCAGTACCATCGGCCTCCGCGGAGTTTTGAGCAATCAGCCCCAGCATTTT	CASTIGLRGVLSNQPQHF
.	.	TRBJ2-5	TRBV6-1	TGTGCCAGCAGTGGAGGACAGTCTTGGGGGGAGACCCAGTACTTC	CASSGGQSWGETQYF
.	TRBD1	TRBJ1-2	TRBV30	TGTGCCTGGACTATTGGACAGGGGACTTATGGCTACACCTTC	CAWTIGQGTYGYTF
.	.	TRBJ1-1	TRBV2	TGTGCCAGCAGTGTGTCTGCGGGGACTGAAGCTTTCTTT	CASSVSAGTEAFF
.	.	TRBJ2-1	TRBV18	TGTGCCAGCTCACCTGGCGGGGACTCCTACAATGAGCAGTTCTTC	CASSPGGDSYNEQFF
.	TRBD2	TRBJ2-2	TRBV11-2	TGTGCCAGCAGCTTAGGCTTAGCGGGGGCCGCGAACACCGGGGAGCTGTTTTTT	CASSLGLAGAANTGELFF
.	.	TRBJ2-7	TRBV5-1	TGCGCCAGCAGCTTCACCGGGACTTCCTACGAGCAGTACTTC	CASSFTGTSYEQYF
.	TRBD2	TRBJ2-1	TRBV9	TGTGCCAGCAGCTCCCCTAGCGGGGGGGGCTACAATGAGCAGTTCTTC	CASSSPSGGGYNEQFF
few	.	TRBJ2-5	TRBV19	TGTGCCAGTAGTGCCTTTGGGGCCGATCAAGAGACCCAGTACTTC	CASSAFGADQETQYF
.	.	TRBJ2-7	TRBV15	TGTGCCACCAGCAAGAGTCGGGACACCTCCTACGAGCAGTACTTC	CATSKSRDTSYEQYF
.	.	TRBJ2-7	TRBV7-2	TGTGCCAGCAGCTTACTAATATCCTCCTACGAGCAGTACTTC	CASSLLISSYEQYF
.	.	TRBJ1-1	TRBV5-1	TGCGCCAGCAGCTCCCCAGGGAACACTGAAGCTTTCTTT	CASSSPGNTEAFF
.	.	TRBJ2-7	TRBV19	TGTGCCAGTACCCCGTCGGGGGGCTCTACCTACGAGCAGTACTTC	CASTPSGGSTYEQYF
.	TRBD1	TRBJ1-2	TRBV5-6	TGTGCCAGCAGCCCTGGGACAGGGGCCGCCCTAAACTATGGCTACACCTTC	CASSPGTGAALNYGYTF